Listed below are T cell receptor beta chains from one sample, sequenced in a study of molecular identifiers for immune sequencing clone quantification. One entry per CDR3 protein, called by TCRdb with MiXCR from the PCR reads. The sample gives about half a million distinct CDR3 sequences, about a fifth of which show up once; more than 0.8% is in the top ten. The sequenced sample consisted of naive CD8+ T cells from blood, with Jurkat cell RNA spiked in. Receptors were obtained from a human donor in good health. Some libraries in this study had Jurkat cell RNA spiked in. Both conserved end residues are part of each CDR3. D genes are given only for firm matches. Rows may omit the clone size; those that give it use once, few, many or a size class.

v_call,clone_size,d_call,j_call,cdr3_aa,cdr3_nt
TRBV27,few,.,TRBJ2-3,CASKLDTQYF,TGTGCCAGCAAATTAGATACGCAGTATTTT
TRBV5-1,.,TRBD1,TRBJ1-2,CASSLDATGGDYTF,TGCGCCAGCAGCTTGGATGCGACAGGGGGCGACTACACCTTC
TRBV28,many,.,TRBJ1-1,CASSLKTLGFQRGTEAFF,TGTGCCAGCAGTTTAAAGACGTTGGGTTTTCAACGAGGCACTGAAGCTTTCTTT
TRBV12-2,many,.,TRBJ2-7,CASRNHWSEQYF,TGTGCAAGTCGCAACCATTGGTCCGAGCAGTACTTC
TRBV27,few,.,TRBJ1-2,CASSPRGLKYYGYTF,TGTGCCAGCAGTCCTAGGGGTCTCAAATACTATGGCTACACCTTC
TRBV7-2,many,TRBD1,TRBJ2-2,CASSADRGIAGELFF,TGTGCCAGCAGCGCAGACAGGGGTATCGCCGGGGAGCTGTTTTTT
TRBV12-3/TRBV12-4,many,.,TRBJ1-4,CASSPFRQSTNEKLFF,TGTGCCAGCAGCCCTTTCAGGCAGTCAACTAATGAAAAACTGTTTTTT
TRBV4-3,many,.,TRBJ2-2,CASSPITENTGELFF,TGCGCCAGCAGCCCTATCACAGAGAACACCGGGGAGCTGTTTTTT
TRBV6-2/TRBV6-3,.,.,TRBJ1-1,CASSYSVFKSEAFF,TGTGCCAGCAGTTACTCAGTATTCAAGAGTGAAGCTTTCTTT
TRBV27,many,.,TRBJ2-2,CASSYAAGTGELFF,TGTGCCAGCAGTTACGCCGCAGGCACCGGGGAGCTGTTTTTT
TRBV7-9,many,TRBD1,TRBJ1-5,CASTSGQGHQPQHF,TGTGCCAGCACCTCCGGACAGGGGCATCAGCCCCAGCATTTT
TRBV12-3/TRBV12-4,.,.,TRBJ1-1,CASGTQVNTEAFF,TGTGCCAGCGGGACACAGGTAAACACTGAAGCTTTCTTT
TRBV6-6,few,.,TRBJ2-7,CASSYGGTAEVTYEQYF,TGTGCCAGCAGTTACGGGGGGACGGCGGAGGTAACCTACGAGCAGTACTTC
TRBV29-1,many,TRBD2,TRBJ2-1,CSVISLTSGTYNEQFF,TGCAGCGTCATAAGTTTGACTAGCGGGACGTACAATGAGCAGTTCTTC
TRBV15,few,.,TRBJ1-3,CATSADVNSGNTIYF,TGTGCCACCAGCGCGGACGTAAACTCTGGAAACACCATATATTTT
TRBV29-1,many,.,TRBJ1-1,CSVGMGQSPEAFF,TGCAGCGTTGGGATGGGACAATCTCCTGAAGCTTTCTTT
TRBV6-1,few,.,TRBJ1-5,CARNGRGGEGNQPQHF,TGTGCCAGAAATGGGAGGGGTGGAGAAGGCAATCAGCCCCAGCATTTT
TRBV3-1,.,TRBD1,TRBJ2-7,CASSRGTGPGGEQYF,TGTGCCAGCAGCCGGGGGACAGGTCCAGGGGGGGAGCAGTACTTC
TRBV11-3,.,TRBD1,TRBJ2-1,CASSNTGGREFF,TGTGCCAGCAGCAATACAGGGGGCCGGGAGTTCTTC
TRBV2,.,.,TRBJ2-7,CASSEITPPYEQYF,TGTGCCAGCAGTGAGATAACGCCGCCCTACGAGCAGTACTTC
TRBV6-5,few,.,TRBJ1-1,CASQLGTEAFF,TGTGCCAGCCAGTTGGGGACTGAAGCTTTCTTT
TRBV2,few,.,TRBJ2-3,CASSSIVGLGTDTQYF,TGTGCCAGCAGTTCCATTGTAGGGCTGGGGACAGATACGCAGTATTTT
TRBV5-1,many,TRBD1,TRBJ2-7,CASSLGTGGGEQYF,TGCGCCAGCAGCTTGGGTACAGGGGGCGGCGAGCAGTACTTC
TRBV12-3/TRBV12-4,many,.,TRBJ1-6,CASSLGGQEINSPLHF,TGTGCCAGCAGTTTAGGCGGCCAGGAGATTAATTCACCCCTCCACTTT
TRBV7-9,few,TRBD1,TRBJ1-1,CASSEGQGLNTEAFF,TGTGCCAGCAGCGAAGGACAGGGCTTGAACACTGAAGCTTTCTTT
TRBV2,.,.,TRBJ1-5,CASRWRGSGNQPQHF,TGTGCCAGCAGATGGAGGGGGAGTGGCAATCAGCCCCAGCATTTT
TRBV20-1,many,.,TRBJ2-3,CSARDSSTTSTDTQYF,TGCAGTGCTAGAGATTCCAGCACTACTAGCACAGATACGCAGTATTTT
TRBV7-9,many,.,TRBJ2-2,CASSWDLGTDPKGGELFF,TGTGCCAGCAGCTGGGATCTTGGGACGGACCCTAAAGGCGGGGAGCTGTTTTTT
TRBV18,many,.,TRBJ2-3,CASSPVGQLSDTQYF,TGTGCCAGCTCACCAGTGGGACAACTCTCGGATACGCAGTATTTT
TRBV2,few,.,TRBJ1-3,CASSARGNTIYF,TGTGCCAGCAGTGCGAGGGGAAACACCATATATTTT
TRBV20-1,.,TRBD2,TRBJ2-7,CSARGGTPPNEQYF,TGCAGTGCTAGGGGAGGGACCCCCCCTAACGAGCAGTACTTC
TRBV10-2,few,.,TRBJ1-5,CASSETGKRGPQHF,TGCGCCAGCAGTGAGACAGGGAAGAGGGGGCCCCAGCATTTT
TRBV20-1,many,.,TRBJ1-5,CSASAGVHQPQHF,TGCAGTGCTAGCGCAGGGGTCCATCAGCCCCAGCATTTT
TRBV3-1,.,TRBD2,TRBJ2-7,CASSQELGLAGYEQYF,TGTGCCAGCAGCCAAGAACTAGGACTAGCGGGTTACGAGCAGTACTTC
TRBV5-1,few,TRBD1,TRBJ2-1,CASSLAVTGSYNEQFF,TGCGCCAGCAGCTTGGCCGTGACAGGGTCCTACAATGAGCAGTTCTTC